Shown below are 21 T cell receptor beta chains from a single sample sequenced in a study of cytomegalovirus exposure and HLA in healthy donors. This PCR relied on a set of 60 Vbeta primers and 13 Jbeta primers. The repertoire was sequenced with immunoSEQ multiplex PCR; TCRdb's copy has only in-frame clones and lacks some. The data contain around 80,000 clones, around 79% of them singletons. Sequenced input: PBMCs. These TCRs come from a female donor in good health and CMV-seronegative.

The J gene is TRBJ2-7, the V gene TRBV20-1, with a tentative D call TRBD2 (6 bases). The CDR3 totals 11 residues. Germline-derived CDR1 and CDR2 are DFQATT and SNEGSKA (reference sequence). Trimming removed 6 bases from V and 4 bases from J, with 10 bases in between. CDR3 bases: TGCAGTGCCCTCGGAGGGTACGAGCAGTACTTC. Encoded protein: CSALGGYEQYF.

The V call is TRBV30, the J call TRBJ1-1; 7 bases match TRBD1. Germline trimming cut 5 bases from V and 2 bases from J; bases unmatched to any gene: 8. The CDR3 runs to 14 residues. Germline CDR1 is GTSNPN and CDR2 is SVGIG (reference sequence). CDR3 nucleotides: TGTGCCTGGTGGAAAGACAGGGTAAACACTGAAGCTTTCTTT. Protein product: CAWWKDRVNTEAFF. Full variable domain (remainder filled in from reference TRBV30 and TRBJ1-1): SQTIHQWPATLVQPVGSPLSLECTVEGTSNPNLYWYRQAAGRGLQLLFYSVGIGQISSEVPQNLSASRPQDRQFILSSKKLLLSDSGFYLCAWWKDRVNTEAFFGQGTRLTVV.

J is TRBJ2-1 and V is TRBV6-6; 13 bases match TRBD2. The CDR3 is 16 residues long. Germline V gene lookup returns CDR1 MNHNY and CDR2 SVGAGI (reference sequence). V lost 0 bases to trimming and J lost 6 bases; unmatched junction nucleotides: 2. The CDR3 sequence is CASSYSGTSGVNEQFF. The CDR3 DNA reads TGTGCCAGCAGTTACTCAGGGACTAGCGGGGTCAATGAGCAGTTCTTC.

The J gene is TRBJ2-7, the V gene TRBV29-1; TRBD2 aligns across 9 bases. This CDR3 has 13 residues. Germline V gene lookup returns CDR1 SQVTM and CDR2 ANQGSEA. Trimming at V came to 6 bases and at J to 4 bases, leaving 7 bases not matched to a gene. Here the CDR3 reads CSVLSGRGYEQYF. For the CDR3, the DNA is TGCAGCGTCCTTAGCGGGAGAGGTTACGAGCAGTACTTC.

The chain recombines TRBV6-6 with TRBJ2-1; TRBD2 matches 7 bases. CDR3 length equals 12 residues. Germline V gene sequence: CDR1 MNHNY, CDR2 SVGAGI (reference sequence). The junction had 8 bases not matched to a gene; V was cut back by 9 bases and J by 9 bases. The CDR3 DNA is TGTGCCAGTCAAGTCCCGGGAGGTGAGCAGTTCTTC. This encodes CASQVPGGEQFF.

The V and J genes are TRBV5-1 and TRBJ2-2, with D possibly matching TRBD2 (5 bases). The V gene lost 0 bases and the J gene lost 13 bases, with 16 bases spanning the gap. There are 14 residues in the CDR3. CDR1 SGHRS and CDR2 YFSETQ come from the germline V gene. For the CDR3, the DNA is TGCGCCAGCAGCTTGGCTCCCCCATCGGCGGGGCTGTTTTTT. Its protein is CASSLAPPSAGLFF.

The chain carries TRBV27 and TRBJ2-7; 7 nucleotides line up with TRBD1. Losses at the gene ends were 2 bases for V and 4 bases for J; bases not matched to a gene: 11. The germline gives CDR1 MNHEY, CDR2 SMNVEV (reference sequence). This CDR3 has 16 amino acids. For the CDR3, the DNA is TGTGCCAGCAGTTTACTACCAGACAGGGACCTTTACGAGCAGTACTTC. Its translation: CASSLLPDRDLYEQYF.

Points on this clone: A read error may account for a junction end that differs from germline. The rearrangement links TRBV6-1 to TRBJ2-7; D possibly corresponds to TRBD1 (6 bases). The germline V gene encodes CDR1 MNHNS and CDR2 SASEGT. The length of the CDR3 is 14 residues. The CDR3 nucleotides read TGTGCCAGCAGGGAAGTGGGGGCCGCCTACGAGCAGTACTTC. Its translation is CASREVGAAYEQYF.

The chain combines TRBV11-3 with TRBJ2-7, with 12 bases that match TRBD2. The CDR3 has 13 residues. From germline, CDR1 is SGHNT and CDR2 YENEEA. J gave up 6 bases and V 5 bases, and 2 bases lay outside the gene matches. CDR3 in DNA: TGTGCCAGCAGCCAACTAGCGGGAGGCGAGCAGTACTTC. It specifies CASSQLAGGEQYF.

The chain employs TRBV12-2 and TRBJ2-3; no check of the table's D call, TRBD2, against the DNA was made. TRBV12-2 is a pseudogene segment. This CDR3 is built from 17 residues. Here the CDR3 reads CASRLASGTSDTDTQYF. The DNA of the CDR3 is TGTGCAAGTCGCTTAGCGTCCGGGACTAGCGATACAGATACGCAGTATTTT.

This clone has ten or more counts. The junction differs from germline at one of its ends, possibly a read error. This chain connects TRBV18 to TRBJ2-1; 9 bases fit TRBD1. Germline CDR1 reads KGHSH; CDR2 reads LQKENI. The CDR3 length is 11 residues. The chain's CDR3 is CASSPGTGLLF. In nucleotides, the CDR3 is TGTGCCAGCTCACCAGGGACAGGGTTACTCTTC.

The chain employs TRBV18 and TRBJ1-4; D may be TRBD1 (5 bases). Germline V gene data show CDR1 as KGHSH and CDR2 as LQKENI. The V and J ends lost 0 bases and 0 bases respectively, with 17 bases between them. The CDR3 contains 19 residues. In nucleotides, the CDR3 is TGTGCCAGCTCACCACCGCTGGGGCCAAACCCTGCAACTAATGAAAAACTGTTTTTT. Amino acids: CASSPPLGPNPATNEKLFF.

The table lists this clone with a count of one. The genes are TRBV11-2 and TRBJ2-2; 10 nucleotides line up with TRBD2. CDR1 is SGHAT and CDR2 is FQNNGV in the germline V gene. Trimming at V came to 1 base and at J to 4 bases, leaving 6 bases not matched to a gene. This CDR3 has 17 residues. The CDR3 DNA sequence: TGTGCCAGCAGCTTAGGTGCCGGGACTAGCGTCACCGGGGAGCTGTTTTTT. This gives the protein CASSLGAGTSVTGELFF. The full variable domain, completed using reference TRBV11-2 and TRBJ2-2, is EAGVAQSPRYKIIEKRQSVAFWCNPISGHATLYWYQQILGQGPKLLIQFQNNGVVDDSQLPKDRFSAERLKGVDSTLKIQPAKLEDSAVYLCASSLGAGTSVTGELFFGEGSRLTVL.

The rearrangement uses TRBV5-6 and TRBJ1-2; D uncertain. Germline V lookup: CDR1 SGHDT, CDR2 YYEEEE. Trimming stripped 4 bases from V and 3 bases from J, with 13 bases between. The CDR3 has 14 residues. CDR3: CASSPASVDYGYTF. In nucleotides, the CDR3 is TGTGCCAGCAGCCCAGCGTCAGTAGACTATGGCTACACCTTC.

This clone was counted only a few times. The rearrangement uses TRBV5-6 and TRBJ2-2, with 9 bases that match TRBD2. This CDR3 has 16 amino acids. Per the germline V gene, CDR1 is SGHDT and CDR2 is YYEEEE. Trimming removed 4 bases from V and 5 bases from J; junction bases left unmatched: 9. CDR3 in DNA: TGTGCCAGCAGCGACCACCTAGCGGGACGGACCGGGGAGCTGTTTTTT. Encoded protein: CASSDHLAGRTGELFF.

The chain employs TRBV5-6 and TRBJ2-3; TRBD2 matches 7 bases. Germline trimming cut 6 bases from V and 1 base from J; bases unmatched to any gene: 5. The CDR3 has 14 residues. Germline V gives CDR1 SGHDT, CDR2 YYEEEE. The CDR3 nucleotides read TGTGCCAGCACTGGGGGGGTAGGCACAGATACGCAGTATTTT. Amino acid sequence: CASTGGVGTDTQYF.

This chain connects TRBV5-8 to TRBJ2-7; the match to TRBD1 covers 7 bases. Germline V gene lookup returns CDR1 SGHTS and CDR2 YDEGEE. The length of the CDR3 is 15 residues. The V and J ends lost 4 bases and 1 base, in that order; junction bases with no gene match: 8. CDR3 amino acids: CASSHPTGKSYEQYF. The CDR3 nucleotides read TGTGCCAGCAGCCACCCGACAGGGAAATCCTACGAGCAGTACTTC.

This clone showed up just once. Other DNA sequences from this sample encode an identical CDR3 as well. The chain carries TRBV5-1 and TRBJ2-1; TRBD2 aligns across 10 bases. From germline, CDR1 is SGHRS and CDR2 YFSETQ. Unmatched junction bases numbered 2, after V lost 4 bases and J lost 4 bases. CDR3 length equals 14 residues. Here the CDR3 reads CASSPSGGYNEQFF. In DNA form, the CDR3 reads TGCGCCAGCAGCCCTAGCGGGGGATACAATGAGCAGTTCTTC. Using reference TRBV5-1 and TRBJ2-1 for the parts outside the CDR3, the full variable domain is KAGVTQTPRYLIKTRGQQVTLSCSPISGHRSVSWYQQTPGQGLQFLFEYFSETQRNKGNFPGRFSGRQFSNSRSEMNVSTLELGDSALYLCASSPSGGYNEQFFGPGTRLTVL.

CDR3 sequence: CASSPSGGRGYGYTF. The CDR3 DNA reads as TGTGCCAGCAGCCCCAGCGGGGGCAGGGGCTATGGCTACACCTTC. This chain uses TRBV6-5 with TRBJ1-2, with D tentatively TRBD1 (6 bases). The V end was cut by 6 bases, the J end by 4 bases, with 18 bases between. The CDR3 spans 15 residues. From germline, CDR1 is MNHEY and CDR2 SVGAGI.

The V and J genes are TRBV7-9 and TRBJ2-3; perhaps TRBD2 as D (7 bases). CDR1 and CDR2 from the germline V gene are SEHNR and FQNEAQ (reference sequence). V was shortened by 3 bases and J by 3 bases, with 13 bases between the two germline ends. The CDR3 runs to 15 residues. The CDR3 protein is CASSFDEGGTDTQYF. In DNA, the CDR3 is TGTGCCAGCAGCTTCGACGAGGGGGGGACAGATACGCAGTATTTT.

The V call is TRBV15, the J call TRBJ1-4; TRBD1 agrees at 7 bases. The CDR3 has 15 residues. CDR1 is LNHNV and CDR2 is YYDKDF in the germline V gene (reference sequence). V was clipped by 4 bases and J by 8 bases; unmatched bases: 10. CDR3 DNA sequence: TGTGCCACCAGCAAAAAACAGGGGTCGGGGGAAAAACTGTTTTTT. Amino acids: CATSKKQGSGEKLFF.